The rows below give T cell receptor beta chains drawn from one sample of a study of long-term antiretroviral therapy in people with HIV. Method: immunoSEQ multiplex PCR; TCRdb's copy keeps in-frame clones and lacks some. The repertoire holds fewer than 40,000 clones, roughly 77% seen once, with roughly 3.2% in the top ten. Source: unsorted PBMCs, taken 1.9 years after starting antiretroviral therapy. The source of these receptors is a young man with HIV. Both conserved end residues are part of each CDR3. Fields, in order: V gene, J gene, CDR3 protein.

v_gene: TRBV29-1; j_gene: TRBJ2-3; CDR3aa: CSVEGDTQYF
v_gene: TRBV27; j_gene: TRBJ1-1; CDR3aa: CASSLPPPSPEAFF
v_gene: TRBV11-2; j_gene: TRBJ1-2; CDR3aa: CASSRPVVRANYGYTF
v_gene: TRBV10-3; j_gene: TRBJ1-1; CDR3aa: CATRTQGNTEAFF
v_gene: TRBV18; j_gene: TRBJ1-6; CDR3aa: CASSGSVRAADSPLHF
v_gene: TRBV18; j_gene: TRBJ1-1; CDR3aa: CASSPGTGNTEAFF
v_gene: TRBV7-9; j_gene: TRBJ2-6; CDR3aa: CASSSFSGANVLTF
v_gene: TRBV19; j_gene: TRBJ1-4; CDR3aa: CASMELANEKLFF
v_gene: TRBV11-2; j_gene: TRBJ1-5; CDR3aa: CASSLGPSTIPHF
v_gene: TRBV6-1; j_gene: TRBJ1-1; CDR3aa: CASSVSGGGTEAFF
v_gene: TRBV11-2; j_gene: TRBJ1-2; CDR3aa: CAIEGTEDGYTF
v_gene: TRBV6-1; j_gene: TRBJ1-1; CDR3aa: CAIAKGAEAFF
v_gene: TRBV2; j_gene: TRBJ2-7; CDR3aa: CASYEQDRGDYEQYF
v_gene: TRBV19; j_gene: TRBJ1-2; CDR3aa: CASSSAVPEQGGYGYTF
v_gene: TRBV21-1; j_gene: TRBJ2-7; CDR3aa: CASSKTAQGSYEQYF
v_gene: TRBV2; j_gene: TRBJ1-2; CDR3aa: CASRESVSNHGNGYTF
v_gene: TRBV9; j_gene: TRBJ2-7; CDR3aa: CASSLSGKQDEQYF
v_gene: TRBV19; j_gene: TRBJ1-6; CDR3aa: CASRWSKDNSPLHF
v_gene: TRBV19; j_gene: TRBJ1-4; CDR3aa: CASSLGRTNEKLFF
v_gene: TRBV15; j_gene: TRBJ1-6; CDR3aa: CATSRGQGGSPLHF
v_gene: TRBV19; j_gene: TRBJ2-1; CDR3aa: CASRGGQYVGEQFF
v_gene: TRBV28; j_gene: TRBJ2-5; CDR3aa: CASSLSGTSGGDQETQYF
v_gene: TRBV11-1; j_gene: TRBJ2-3; CDR3aa: CASSRTSGGAGTDTQYF
v_gene: TRBV28; j_gene: TRBJ2-1; CDR3aa: CASSLTAVVNNEQFF
v_gene: TRBV7-8; j_gene: TRBJ1-1; CDR3aa: CASSLHGTVNTEAFF
v_gene: TRBV5-4; j_gene: TRBJ2-2; CDR3aa: CASSSGQGANTGELFF
v_gene: TRBV29-1; j_gene: TRBJ1-2; CDR3aa: CSVGDIGSGYTF